The present T cell receptor beta chain was sequenced within a study of CD8+ T cells in alopecia areata. Unmatched junction bases numbered 9, after V lost 1 base and J lost 5 bases. The germline V gene encodes CDR1 LGHNA and CDR2 YSLEER. The CDR3 loop spans 16 amino acids. RNA extraction was followed by reverse transcription into cDNA, which acted as the sequencing template. Clones were sequenced by immunoSEQ multiplex PCR, and TCRdb holds only the in-frame ones, with some missing. Of under 85,000 clones listed, 45% to 50% are singletons. The J gene is TRBJ2-3, the V gene TRBV4-3; 7 bases are shared with TRBD2. This specimen was CD8+ T cells sorted from blood, taken at week 0. The receptor was isolated from a human donor with alopecia areata. The CDR3 sequence: CASSQARRGGRDTQYF. CDR3 in DNA: TGCGCCAGCAGCCAAGCCCGGAGGGGCGGGAGAGATACGCAGTATTTT.